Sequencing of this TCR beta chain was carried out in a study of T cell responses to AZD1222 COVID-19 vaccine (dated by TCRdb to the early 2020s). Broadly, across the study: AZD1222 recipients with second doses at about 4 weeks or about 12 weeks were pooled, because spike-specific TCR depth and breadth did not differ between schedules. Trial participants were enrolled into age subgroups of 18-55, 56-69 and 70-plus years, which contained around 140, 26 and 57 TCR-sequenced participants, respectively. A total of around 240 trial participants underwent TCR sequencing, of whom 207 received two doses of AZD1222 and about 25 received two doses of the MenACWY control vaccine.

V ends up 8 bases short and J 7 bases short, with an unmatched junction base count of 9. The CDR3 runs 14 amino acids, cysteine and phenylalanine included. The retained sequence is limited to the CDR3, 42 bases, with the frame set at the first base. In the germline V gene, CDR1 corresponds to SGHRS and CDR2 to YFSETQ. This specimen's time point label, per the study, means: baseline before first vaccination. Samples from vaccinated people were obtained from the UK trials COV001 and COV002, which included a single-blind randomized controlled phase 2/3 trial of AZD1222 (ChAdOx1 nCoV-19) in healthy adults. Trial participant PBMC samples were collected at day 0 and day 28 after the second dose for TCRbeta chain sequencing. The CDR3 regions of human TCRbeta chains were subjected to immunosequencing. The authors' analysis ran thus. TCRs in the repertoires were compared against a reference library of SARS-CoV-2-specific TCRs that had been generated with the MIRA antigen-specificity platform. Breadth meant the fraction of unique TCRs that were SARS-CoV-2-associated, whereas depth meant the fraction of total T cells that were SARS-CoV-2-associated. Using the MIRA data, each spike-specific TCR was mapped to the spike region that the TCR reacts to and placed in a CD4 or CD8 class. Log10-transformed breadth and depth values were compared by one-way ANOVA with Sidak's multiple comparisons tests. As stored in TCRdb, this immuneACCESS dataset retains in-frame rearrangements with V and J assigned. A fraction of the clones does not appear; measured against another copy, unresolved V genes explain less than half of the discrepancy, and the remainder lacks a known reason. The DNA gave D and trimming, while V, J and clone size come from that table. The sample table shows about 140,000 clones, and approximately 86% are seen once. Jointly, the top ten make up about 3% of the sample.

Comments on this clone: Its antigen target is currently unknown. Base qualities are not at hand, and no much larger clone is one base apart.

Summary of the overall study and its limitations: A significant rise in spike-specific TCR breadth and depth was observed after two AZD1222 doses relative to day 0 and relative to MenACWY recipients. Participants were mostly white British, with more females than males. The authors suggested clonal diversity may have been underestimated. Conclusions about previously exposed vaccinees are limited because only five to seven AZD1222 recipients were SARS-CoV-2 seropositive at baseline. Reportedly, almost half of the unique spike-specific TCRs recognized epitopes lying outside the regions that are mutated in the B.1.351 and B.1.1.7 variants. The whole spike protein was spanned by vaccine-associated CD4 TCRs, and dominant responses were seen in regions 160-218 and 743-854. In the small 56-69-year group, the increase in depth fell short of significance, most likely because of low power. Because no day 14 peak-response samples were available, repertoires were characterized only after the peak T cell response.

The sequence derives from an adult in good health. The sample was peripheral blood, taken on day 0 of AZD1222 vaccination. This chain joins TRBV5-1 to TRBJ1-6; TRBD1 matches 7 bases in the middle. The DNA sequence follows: TGCGCCAGTGGCTCCGGGACAGAGAATTCACCCCTCCACTTT. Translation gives CASGSGTENSPLHF.